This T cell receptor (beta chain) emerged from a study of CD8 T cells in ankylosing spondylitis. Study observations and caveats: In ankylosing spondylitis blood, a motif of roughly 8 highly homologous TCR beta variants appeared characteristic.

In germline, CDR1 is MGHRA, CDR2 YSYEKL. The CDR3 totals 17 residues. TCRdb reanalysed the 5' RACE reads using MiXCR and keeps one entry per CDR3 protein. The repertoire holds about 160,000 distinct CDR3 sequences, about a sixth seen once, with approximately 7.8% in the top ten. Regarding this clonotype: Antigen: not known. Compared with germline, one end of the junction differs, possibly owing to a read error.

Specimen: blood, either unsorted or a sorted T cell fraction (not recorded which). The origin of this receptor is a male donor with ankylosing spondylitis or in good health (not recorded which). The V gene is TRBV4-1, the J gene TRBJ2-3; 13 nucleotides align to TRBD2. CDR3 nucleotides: TGCGCGAGCAGCCAAAGACTAGCGGGAGGACCCACAGCTACGCAGTATTTT. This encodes CASSQRLAGGPTATQYF.